The clone carrying this T cell receptor beta chain shows up as medium-sized (0.01 to 0.1%) by frequency. Its antigen is undetermined. This entry belongs to a study of cytomegalovirus exposure and HLA in healthy donors. V lost 8 bases to trimming and J lost 4 bases, with 21 bases between them. CDR3 length: 16 residues. Germline V lookup: CDR1 MNHNY, CDR2 SVGAGI (reference sequence). 13 Jbeta primers and 60 Vbeta primers were used for the PCR. Data came from immunoSEQ multiplex PCR; TCRdb stores just in-frame clones and leaves some out. The sample totals some 70,000 clones; its top ten clones hold under 3%. Findings of the study overall: A later analysis reportedly found that, within productive TCRs, an Asian-associated ancestry cluster had fewer N-insertions than the mean observed across the 666 donors.

Sequencing used PBMCs. The chain joins TRBV6-6 to TRBJ1-3, with D maybe TRBD1 (5 bases). The source is a man aged 35-49 years in good health and CMV-seronegative. The CDR3 DNA sequence: TGTGCCAGCCTACCAGCCAGGGACTTTACGGGAAACACCATATATTTT. Amino acid sequence: CASLPARDFTGNTIYF.